A selection of T cell receptor beta chains follows, all from one sample in a study of OX40 agonist ivuxolimab in advanced cancers. The assay was immunoSEQ multiplex PCR, and TCRdb's table has in-frame clones only and misses some. The sample has about 76,000 clones, around 84% seen once; the top ten hold approximately 1.7%. The sample was CD4+ or CD8+ T cells sorted from blood, taken in a trial of the OX40 agonist ivuxolimab. These receptors originate from an adult with an advanced solid tumor such as melanoma, head and neck, liver or kidney cancer. The CDR3 runs from the conserved cysteine through the conserved F or W. Fields, in order: J gene, clone size, D gene, V gene, CDR3 DNA, CDR3 protein. D genes are given only for firm matches. For some rows the clone size is stated as once, few or many, or as a class when expanded; others skip it.

>TRBJ1-6|-|-|TRBV18
TGTGCCAGCTCACCACTCGGATCTTCACCCCTCCACTTT
CASSPLGSSPLHF
>TRBJ1-3|-|-|TRBV7-9
TGTGCCAGCAGCCAGGGCTCTGGAAACACCATATATTTT
CASSQGSGNTIYF
>TRBJ2-1|-|TRBD2|TRBV19
TGTGCCAGCGATCCCGGGGGGGGTGAGCAGTTCTTC
CASDPGGGEQFF
>TRBJ1-1|-|TRBD1|TRBV5-8
TGTGCCAGCAGCTTGGAGGGACAGGGCGATGAAGCTTTCTTT
CASSLEGQGDEAFF
>TRBJ2-2|-|-|TRBV7-9
TGTGCCAGCAGCTCCCAGGGTCTTACCGGGGAGCTGTTTTTT
CASSSQGLTGELFF
>TRBJ2-1|few|-|TRBV7-8
TGTGCCAGCAGCCCAAGAACCCGTGCCCAACATGAGCAGTTCTTC
CASSPRTRAQHEQFF
>TRBJ2-5|-|TRBD1|TRBV5-1
TGCGCCAGCAGCTACGGGACAGGGCAAGAGACCCAGTACTTC
CASSYGTGQETQYF
>TRBJ2-6|-|-|TRBV7-3
TGTGCCAGCAGCTTAACATCTGGGGCCAACGTCCTGACTTTC
CASSLTSGANVLTF
>TRBJ2-3|-|TRBD2|TRBV6-5
TGTGCCAGCAGTTTTTTAGCGGGGGGGCCAGGCGATACGCAGTATTTT
CASSFLAGGPGDTQYF
>TRBJ2-4|-|TRBD1|TRBV7-9
TGTGCCAGCAGCTTAGTAGGGGGCGCCGCCAAAAACATTCAGTACTTC
CASSLVGGAAKNIQYF
>TRBJ1-2|-|TRBD1|TRBV7-9
TGTGCCAGCAGCCAGGGACAGAACTATGGCTACACCTTC
CASSQGQNYGYTF
>TRBJ2-1|-|-|TRBV19
TGTGCCAGTAGTATGGCGGCAGCCACGACCAATGAGCAGTTCTTC
CASSMAAATTNEQFF
>TRBJ2-3|-|TRBD2|TRBV29-1
TGCAGCGTTGGGAGCGGGGGGGCGGGCACAGATACGCAGTATTTT
CSVGSGGAGTDTQYF
>TRBJ2-3|-|-|TRBV10-3
TGTGCCAACTCCGACAGGGAGGGGGATACGCAGTATTTT
CANSDREGDTQYF
>TRBJ2-1|-|TRBD2|TRBV9
TGTGCCAGCAGCACACCTGACGGGACTAGCGGGGTAATAAGCTCCTACAATGAGCAGTTCTTC
CASSTPDGTSGVISSYNEQFF
>TRBJ2-7|-|TRBD2|TRBV6-1
TGTGCCAGCAGTGGTAATAGCGGGGGGTGGTCCGAGCAGTACTTC
CASSGNSGGWSEQYF
>TRBJ1-2|-|-|TRBV7-2
TGTGCCAGCAGCCCCTCACCGGGCACCTATGGCTACACCTTC
CASSPSPGTYGYTF
>TRBJ1-5|-|-|TRBV14
TGTGCCAGCAGCCAACTACACGAAACCCCTATCAATCAGCCCCAGCATTTT
CASSQLHETPINQPQHF
>TRBJ2-7|-|-|TRBV4-3
TGCGCCAGCAGCCAAGAAGGGCAGGGGTACGAGCAGTACTTC
CASSQEGQGYEQYF
>TRBJ2-5|-|TRBD1|TRBV18
TGTGCCAGCTCACCTCAGGGGGTCTCCGGAGAGACCCAGTACTTC
CASSPQGVSGETQYF
>TRBJ1-4|-|TRBD1|TRBV6-1
TGTGCCAGCAGTCCATCAGGGGGGTTTGAAAAACTGTTTTTT
CASSPSGGFEKLFF
>TRBJ1-6|-|-|TRBV7-9
TGTGCCAGCAGCTTAGGGCAGGCACATTCACCCCTCCACTTT
CASSLGQAHSPLHF
>TRBJ1-2|-|-|TRBV30
TGTGCCTGGTCCTGGGCAGGGTCGGGCTATGGCTACACCTTC
CAWSWAGSGYGYTF
>TRBJ1-5|-|TRBD1|TRBV30
TGTGCCTGGGAGGACAGGGACGGTCAGCCCCAGCATTTT
CAWEDRDGQPQHF
>TRBJ2-7|-|-|TRBV20-1
TGCAGTGCTAGAGACATTTACGAGCAGTACTTC
CSARDIYEQYF
>TRBJ2-1|-|TRBD2|TRBV7-6
TGTGCCAGCAGCTCCCGGCGTTTGCGGGGGGCCAATAAGAGCTCCTACAATGAGCAGTTCTTC
CASSSRRLRGANKSSYNEQFF
>TRBJ2-2|-|TRBD2|TRBV2
TGTGCCAGCAGTTCTAGCGGGGGGACATTCAGGACCGGGGAGCTGTTTTTT
CASSSSGGTFRTGELFF
>TRBJ1-5|-|-|TRBV7-2
TGTGCCAGCAGCTTATTTGGTAGCAATCAGCCCCAGCATTTT
CASSLFGSNQPQHF
>TRBJ2-3|-|TRBD1|TRBV28
TGTGCCAGCAGTTTGGGACAGGGAGCGGATACGCAGTATTTT
CASSLGQGADTQYF
>TRBJ2-3|once|TRBD2|TRBV6-4
TGTGCCAGCAGGCACCTAGCGGGGGGGACAGATACGCAGTATTTT
CASRHLAGGTDTQYF
>TRBJ2-2|-|-|TRBV18
TGTGCCAGCTCCCCCGCAATGAGGACCGGGGAGCTGTTTTTT
CASSPAMRTGELFF
>TRBJ2-2|-|TRBD1|TRBV9
TGTGCCAGCAGCTTCACACCCGGCGGACAGGGTAGTCCCGGGGAGCTGTTTTTT
CASSFTPGGQGSPGELFF